This is a list of T cell receptor beta chains from one sample in a study of CD8 T cells in ankylosing spondylitis. In TCRdb, the 5' RACE reads were re-called with MiXCR into one record per CDR3 protein. The sample contains 300,000 to 400,000 distinct CDR3 sequences, roughly 14% of which appear only once. Sequences were obtained from blood, either unsorted or a sorted T cell fraction (not recorded which). The receptor set was obtained from a male donor with ankylosing spondylitis or in good health (not recorded which). Both conserved end residues are part of each CDR3. D genes are given only for firm matches. Not every row has a clone size; where given, it reads once, few, many or a size class.

J: TRBJ2-7; size: many; D: -; V: TRBV6-5; CDR3: CASSYWDGGTDRQYF; DNA: TGTGCCAGCAGTTACTGGGATGGAGGGACCGATAGGCAGTACTTC
J: TRBJ2-5; size: -; D: -; V: TRBV20-1; CDR3: CSARLVAETQYF; DNA: TGCAGTGCTAGACTAGTAGCCGAGACCCAGTACTTC
J: TRBJ2-1; size: -; D: TRBD2; V: TRBV20-1; CDR3: CSASLERTSVEFRSYNEQFF; DNA: TGCAGTGCTAGCCTGGAACGGACTAGCGTGGAGTTTAGGTCCTACAATGAGCAGTTCTTC
J: TRBJ1-4; size: few; D: TRBD1; V: TRBV10-3; CDR3: CAIKGTANEKLFF; DNA: TGTGCCATCAAAGGGACAGCAAATGAAAAACTGTTTTTT
J: TRBJ2-7; size: many; D: -; V: TRBV3-1; CDR3: CASSYGLEQYF; DNA: TGTGCCAGCAGCTACGGACTAGAGCAGTACTTC
J: TRBJ2-5; size: few; D: -; V: TRBV20-1; CDR3: CSANEKLQETQYF; DNA: TGCAGTGCTAATGAAAAACTCCAAGAGACCCAGTACTTC
J: TRBJ2-1; size: -; D: TRBD2; V: TRBV2; CDR3: CASSGEREGRWEQFF; DNA: TGTGCCAGCAGTGGGGAGCGGGAGGGCCGGTGGGAGCAGTTCTTC
J: TRBJ1-5; size: many; D: -; V: TRBV20-1; CDR3: CSARTAAGVSNQPQHF; DNA: TGCAGTGCTCGAACAGCGGCAGGGGTTAGCAATCAGCCCCAGCATTTT
J: TRBJ2-7; size: -; D: -; V: TRBV12-3/TRBV12-4; CDR3: CASRYQGHGEQYF; DNA: TGTGCCAGCCGGTATCAGGGACATGGCGAGCAGTACTTC
J: TRBJ2-2; size: few; D: -; V: TRBV6-1; CDR3: CASREGQSTGELFF; DNA: TGTGCCTCTCGGGAAGGGCAGTCCACCGGGGAGCTGTTTTTT
J: TRBJ2-1; size: -; D: TRBD1; V: TRBV3-1; CDR3: CASSPLLQGGIVSEQFF; DNA: TGTGCCAGCAGCCCGTTACTACAGGGGGGAATCGTAAGTGAGCAGTTCTTC
J: TRBJ2-3; size: few; D: -; V: TRBV10-3; CDR3: CAISRAGVEADTQYF; DNA: TGTGCCATCAGTCGGGCGGGCGTAGAAGCAGATACGCAGTATTTT
J: TRBJ2-7; size: -; D: -; V: TRBV12-3/TRBV12-4; CDR3: CASGARSSYEQYF; DNA: TGTGCCAGTGGGGCCCGAAGCTCCTACGAGCAGTACTTC
J: TRBJ1-1; size: -; D: -; V: TRBV7-9; CDR3: CASSLAEYTEAFF; DNA: TGTGCCAGCAGCTTAGCAGAGTACACTGAAGCTTTCTTT
J: TRBJ1-4; size: few; D: TRBD1; V: TRBV5-1; CDR3: CASSFQGDGEKLFF; DNA: TGCGCCAGCAGCTTCCAGGGGGACGGTGAAAAACTGTTTTTT
J: TRBJ2-7; size: few; D: -; V: TRBV3-1; CDR3: CASSQERGPYEQYF; DNA: TGTGCCAGCAGCCAAGAGAGAGGGCCCTACGAGCAGTACTTC
J: TRBJ2-2; size: few; D: -; V: TRBV5-6; CDR3: CASSAAPRGRTGELFF; DNA: TGTGCCAGCAGCGCCGCTCCAAGGGGTCGTACCGGGGAGCTGTTTTTT
J: TRBJ2-1; size: many; D: TRBD2; V: TRBV2; CDR3: CASRPPGLAANEQFF; DNA: TGTGCCAGCAGGCCCCCGGGACTAGCGGCAAATGAGCAGTTCTTC
J: TRBJ2-4; size: few; D: -; V: TRBV12-3/TRBV12-4; CDR3: CASSFGEDGYLAKNIQYF; DNA: TGTGCCAGCAGTTTTGGGGAGGACGGGTATCTAGCCAAAAACATTCAGTACTTC
J: TRBJ2-7; size: many; D: -; V: TRBV12-3/TRBV12-4; CDR3: CASSLRQGSYEQYF; DNA: TGTGCCAGCAGTTTAAGGCAGGGCTCCTACGAGCAGTACTTC
J: TRBJ1-1; size: few; D: -; V: TRBV5-1; CDR3: CASTHLGSLNTEAFF; DNA: TGCGCCAGCACCCACCTCGGGTCCCTTAACACTGAAGCTTTCTTT
J: TRBJ2-1; size: many; D: TRBD2; V: TRBV30; CDR3: CACGTSVHNEQFF; DNA: TGTGCCTGCGGGACTAGTGTTCACAATGAGCAGTTCTTC
J: TRBJ1-1; size: few; D: TRBD1; V: TRBV6-5; CDR3: CASSYLPMDRGSFF; DNA: TGTGCCAGCAGTTACTTGCCAATGGACAGGGGATCTTTCTTT
J: TRBJ1-6; size: -; D: -; V: TRBV20-1; CDR3: CSARDRPPYSPLHF; DNA: TGCAGTGCTAGAGATCGGCCACCTTACTCACCCCTCCACTTT
J: TRBJ2-7; size: many; D: -; V: TRBV12-3/TRBV12-4; CDR3: CASKTGETYEQYF; DNA: TGTGCCAGCAAGACGGGTGAGACCTACGAGCAGTACTTC
J: TRBJ1-1; size: few; D: -; V: TRBV6-1; CDR3: CASSERVGEAFF; DNA: TGTGCCAGCAGTGAAAGGGTGGGGGAAGCTTTCTTT
J: TRBJ2-2; size: -; D: TRBD2; V: TRBV4-2; CDR3: CASSGAVLAGANTGELFF; DNA: TGTGCCAGCAGCGGGGCCGTTCTAGCGGGGGCTAACACCGGGGAGCTGTTTTTT
J: TRBJ2-4; size: few; D: -; V: TRBV7-2; CDR3: CASSLRSQGKIKNIQYF; DNA: TGTGCCAGCAGCTTACGTTCCCAGGGTAAAATCAAAAACATTCAGTACTTC